This TCR beta chain is drawn from a study of blood T cell repertoires in COVID-19. This clone was seen a handful of times. In the original workflow: Amplification of reference gene primers was used by the study to estimate nucleated cell counts. Produced via immunoSEQ multiplex PCR; TCRdb's table is partial and in-frame only. V, J and clone size are those of that table, while D and trimming were read from the DNA. The sample contains 120,000 or so clones, roughly 90% of which appear only once. The sequence came from a man between 50 and 59 years old with active COVID-19. The sample taken for sequencing was peripheral blood.

This chain's CDR3 is CASSPGSGRAGAYEQYV. Here the CDR3 DNA reads TGTGCCAGCAGCCCGGGGAGCGGGAGGGCCGGGGCCTACGAGCAGTACGTC. The chain couples TRBV7-9 to TRBJ2-7, with 10 bases lining up with TRBD2. CDR3 length: 17 residues. Per germline, CDR1 SEHNR and CDR2 FQNEAQ (reference sequence). J lost 2 bases, V lost 5 bases, and 12 bases had no gene match.